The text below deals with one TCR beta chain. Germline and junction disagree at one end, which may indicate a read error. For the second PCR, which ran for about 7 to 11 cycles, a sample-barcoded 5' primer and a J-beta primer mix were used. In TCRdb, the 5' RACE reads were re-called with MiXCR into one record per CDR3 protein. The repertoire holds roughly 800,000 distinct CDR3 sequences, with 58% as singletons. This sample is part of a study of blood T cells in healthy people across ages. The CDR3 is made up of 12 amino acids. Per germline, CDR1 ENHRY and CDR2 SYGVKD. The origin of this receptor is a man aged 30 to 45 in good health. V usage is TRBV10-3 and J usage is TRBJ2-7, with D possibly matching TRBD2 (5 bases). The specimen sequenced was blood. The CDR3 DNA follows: TGTGTCATCAGCCCGGAGGTCTACGAGCAGTACTTC. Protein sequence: CVISPEVYEQYF.